The 25 T cell receptor beta chains in this list originate from one sample, sequenced in a study of blood T cell repertoires in COVID-19 (dated by TCRdb to about 2020). Library prep was done by the immunoSEQ multiplex PCR assay. TCRdb's version of the immuneACCESS table is confined to in-frame rearrangements and falls short of the full clone set. An unresolved V gene accounts for under half of the shortfall where checked; the remainder is of unknown origin. This sample comprises roughly 500,000 clones, about 85% of them detected only once. 8.3% of the sample goes to the ten largest clones. Sequenced material: PBMCs or T cells enriched from blood (not recorded which). The receptors come from an older woman who had recovered from COVID-19.

J is TRBJ2-7 and V is TRBV28; 9 bases fit TRBD1. V lost 9 bases to trimming and J lost 2 bases; unmatched junction nucleotides: 5. This CDR3 is built from 13 residues. CDR1 and CDR2 (germline): MDHEN, SYDVKM. As DNA, the CDR3 is TGTGCCAGTATACAGGGGGCGACCTACGAGCAGTACTTC. It translates to CASIQGATYEQYF.

This clone was picked up a small number of times. V usage is TRBV6-1 and J usage is TRBJ1-2; D possibly corresponds to TRBD1 (5 bases). Germline CDR1 MNHNS, CDR2 SASEGT. CDR3 length: 11 amino acids. CDR3 loop: CVTSGEYGYTF. CDR3 nucleotides: TGTGTTACATCGGGGGAATATGGCTACACCTTC.

Concerning this clone: Other DNA sequences from this sample encode an identical CDR3 as well. The gene calls are TRBV24-1 and TRBJ2-1; 9 bases line up with TRBD1. From germline, CDR1 is KGHDR and CDR2 SFDVKD. The CDR3 length is 15 residues. Trimming took 0 bases from V and 6 from J; bases not matched to a gene: 2. The CDR3 DNA reads TGTGCCACCAGTGATTTGGGACAGGGGTTCAATGAGCAGTTCTTC. This codes for CATSDLGQGFNEQFF.

The chain combines TRBV10-3 with TRBJ1-2; TRBD1 matches at 9 bases. J lost 0 bases, V lost 6 bases, and 8 bases had no gene match. Germline CDR1 ENHRY, CDR2 SYGVKD. This CDR3 has 16 residues. The CDR3 DNA is TGTGCCATCAGCCGACAGGGGGTCCCTCCTAACTATGGCTACACCTTC. Translation: CAISRQGVPPNYGYTF.

The chain uses TRBV5-6 and TRBJ2-3; D call uncertain. Per the germline V gene, CDR1 is SGHDT and CDR2 is YYEEEE. Trimming took off 1 base at V and 5 bases at J, with 11 bases between the two ends. The CDR3 consists of 14 residues. CDR3 residues: CASSLRTGGDTQYF. In DNA form, the CDR3 reads TGTGCCAGCAGCTTGCGCACCGGCGGAGATACGCAGTATTTT.

This sequence joins TRBV5-1 and TRBJ1-2; 10 bases map to TRBD1. The CDR3 is 16 residues long. CDR1 and CDR2 from the germline V gene are SGHRS and YFSETQ. The ends lost 4 bases at V and 7 bases at J; junction bases unmatched: 13. The chain's CDR3 is CASSQGQGNFLGGYTF. In DNA form, the CDR3 reads TGCGCCAGCAGCCAGGGACAGGGGAATTTTCTGGGTGGCTACACCTTC.

CDR3 nucleotide sequence: TGTGCCAGCAGCAAACTTATCGGCAGGGTGGGCAATCAGCCCCAGCATTTT. Its protein product is CASSKLIGRVGNQPQHF. This rearrangement joins TRBV21-1 to TRBJ1-5; TRBD1, the table's D call, was not compared with the DNA. TRBV21-1 is recorded as a pseudogene. The CDR3 totals 17 residues.

The chain combines TRBV2 with TRBJ2-2; 11 bases map to TRBD2. Germline V CDR1 and CDR2: SNHLY, FYNNEI. The junction had 4 bases not matched to a gene; V was cut back by 6 bases and J by 4 bases. This CDR3 has 15 amino acids. CDR3 in amino acids: CASRGTSGFTGELFF. In DNA form, the CDR3 reads TGTGCCAGCAGGGGGACTAGCGGATTCACCGGGGAGCTGTTTTTT.

This sequence joins TRBV5-1 and TRBJ1-2; D might be TRBD1 (5 bases). Germline values: CDR1 SGHRS, CDR2 YFSETQ. The CDR3 runs 12 residues. Trimming removed 4 bases at V and 4 bases at J, with 8 bases between. CDR3 in amino acids: CASSGRGYGYTF. The CDR3 coding sequence is TGCGCCAGCAGCGGGAGGGGCTATGGCTACACCTTC.

J is TRBJ2-5 and V is TRBV12-5, with D possibly being TRBD1 (5 bases). The germline V gene encodes CDR1 LGHNT and CDR2 FRNRAP. The ends were cut back, 5 bases at V and 5 bases at J, with 15 bases in the middle. This CDR3 is built from 14 residues. The CDR3 here is CASGPLGASETQYF. The CDR3, as DNA: TGTGCTAGTGGTCCATTAGGGGCCTCGGAGACCCAGTACTTC.

V is TRBV5-1 and J is TRBJ2-3, with D tentatively TRBD2 (5 bases). The CDR3 covers 13 residues. V was pared by 0 bases and J by 6 bases, with 8 bases between. The V gene's germline CDR1 is SGHRS and CDR2 YFSETQ. In nucleotides, the CDR3 is TGCGCCAGCAGCTTGGCCGGGGTGGATACGCAGTATTTT. Amino acids: CASSLAGVDTQYF.

The chain recombines TRBV2 with TRBJ1-3, with D possibly matching TRBD1 (5 bases). The CDR3 is 15 residues long. Germline CDR1 and CDR2: SNHLY and FYNNEI. Trimming pared 3 bases from V and 0 bases from J, leaving 9 bases between. The CDR3 protein is CASSEGPRSGNTIYF. The CDR3 nucleotides are TGTGCCAGCAGTGAGGGGCCCCGCTCTGGAAACACCATATATTTT.

The sample holds a few counts of this clone. The chain employs TRBV24-1 and TRBJ2-1, with TRBD1 as a possible D gene (6 bases). Trimming took 4 bases from V and 4 from J, leaving 16 bases between them. The CDR3 extends over 16 amino acids. In germline, CDR1 is KGHDR, CDR2 SFDVKD. CDR3 DNA sequence: TGTGCCACCAGTGACCGGACAGCGAAGGTATACAATGAGCAGTTCTTC. It yields the protein CATSDRTAKVYNEQFF.

The chain carries TRBV7-7 and TRBJ2-2; no definite D call. The germline V gene has CDR1 SSHAT and CDR2 FNYEAQ (reference sequence). The length of the CDR3 is 15 residues. V lost 4 bases and J lost 3, with 12 bases in between. This CDR3 is CASSSSQADTGELFF. CDR3 DNA: TGTGCCAGCAGCTCCAGCCAGGCCGACACCGGGGAGCTGTTTTTT.

V is TRBV4-2 and J is TRBJ1-5; 7 nucleotides align to TRBD1. V shed 4 bases, J shed 5 bases, and the junction held 8 bases outside the gene matches. In germline, CDR1 is LGHNA, CDR2 YNFKEQ. There are 15 residues in the CDR3. CDR3 sequence: CASSPSTGFDQPQHF. The CDR3, as DNA: TGTGCCAGCAGCCCCTCGACAGGGTTCGATCAGCCCCAGCATTTT.

The chain carries TRBV5-6 and TRBJ1-6; maybe TRBD1 (5 bases). V gave up 2 bases and J gave up 8 bases, with 11 bases separating them. Germline CDR1 is SGHDT and CDR2 is YYEEEE. CDR3 length: 14 residues. The CDR3 DNA sequence: TGTGCCAGCAGCTTCCAGGGAGGGGATTCACCCCTCCACTTT. As protein: CASSFQGGDSPLHF.

The chain carries TRBV2 and TRBJ1-6; 7 nucleotides align to TRBD1. Germline V lookup: CDR1 SNHLY, CDR2 FYNNEI. After removal of 2 bases from V and 10 bases from J, the junction contained 11 bases not matched to a gene. The CDR3 is made up of 16 amino acids. This chain's CDR3 is CASSENQAGGWSPLHF. CDR3 coding DNA: TGTGCCAGCAGTGAAAATCAGGCAGGGGGTTGGTCACCCCTCCACTTT. The variable domain in full, completed from reference TRBV2 and TRBJ1-6, reads EPEVTQTPSHQVTQMGQEVILRCVPISNHLYFYWYRQILGQKVEFLVSFYNNEISEKSEIFDDQFSVERPDGSNFTLKIRSTKLEDSAMYFCASSENQAGGWSPLHFGNGTRLTVT.

This clone occurred once. The chain recombines TRBV7-2 with TRBJ1-2, with 8 bases aligning to TRBD1. Trimming removed 1 base from V and 4 bases from J; junction bases left unmatched: 11. This CDR3 spans 17 amino acids. CDR1 SGHTA and CDR2 FQGNSA come from the germline V gene. The CDR3 nucleotides read TGTGCCAGCAGCTTAGTACCACCGGGACAGGAGGCCTATGGCTACACCTTC. This encodes CASSLVPPGQEAYGYTF.

The genes are TRBV2 and TRBJ2-5, with D unclear. CDR3 length: 14 amino acids. Germline lookup yields CDR1 SNHLY and CDR2 FYNNEI. V was shortened by 4 bases and J by 5 bases, with 14 bases between the two germline ends. CDR3 region: CASSAGKTRETQYF. CDR3 nucleotide sequence: TGTGCCAGCAGTGCTGGCAAGACAAGGGAGACCCAGTACTTC.

The V call is TRBV4-1, the J call TRBJ2-1, with D possibly being TRBD2 (6 bases). Germline V gene data show CDR1 as MGHRA and CDR2 as YSYEKL. CDR3 size: 15 residues. Trimming shortened V by 4 bases and J by 3 bases, and 13 bases separated the two germline ends. The CDR3 loop is CASSPWGDHYNEQFF. CDR3 DNA: TGCGCCAGCAGCCCGTGGGGGGACCACTACAATGAGCAGTTCTTC.

The CDR3 reads CASSYPGRGEKLFF. In nucleotides, the CDR3 is TGTGCCAGCAGTTACCCCGGGAGGGGGGAAAAACTGTTTTTT. The rearrangement joins TRBV2 to TRBJ1-4, with D perhaps TRBD1 (6 bases). This CDR3 region has 14 residues. Germline lookup yields CDR1 SNHLY and CDR2 FYNNEI. V lost 5 bases, J lost 8 bases, and 15 bases lay in between.

This chain connects TRBV24-1 to TRBJ2-2, with D maybe TRBD1 (5 bases). CDR3 length: 14 amino acids. Trimming removed 5 bases from V and 5 bases from J, with 11 bases in between. CDR1 and CDR2 from the germline V gene are KGHDR and SFDVKD. The CDR3 coding sequence is TGTGCCACCAGTGCATCAGGGATGACCGGGGAGCTGTTTTTT. As protein: CATSASGMTGELFF.

The chain is built from TRBV15 and TRBJ1-4; tentatively, D is TRBD1 (6 bases). Trimming stripped 4 bases from V and 7 bases from J, with 16 bases between. The CDR3 length is 15 residues. CDR1 and CDR2 from the germline V gene are LNHNV and YYDKDF (reference sequence). CDR3 sequence: CATSTSPGEGEKLFF. The CDR3 DNA follows: TGTGCCACCAGCACCTCCCCAGGGGAAGGTGAAAAACTGTTTTTT.

The chain recombines TRBV2 with TRBJ1-5; 7 nucleotides agree with TRBD1. The trim removed 6 bases at V and 3 bases at J, leaving 8 bases unmatched. In germline, CDR1 is SNHLY, CDR2 FYNNEI. CDR3 length: 15 amino acids. CDR3 region: CASRPGQSFNQPQHF. The CDR3 DNA reads as TGTGCCAGCAGGCCGGGACAGAGTTTCAATCAGCCCCAGCATTTT.

V gene TRBV4-1 combines with J gene TRBJ1-1, with D unresolved. This CDR3 is 15 amino acids long. The V gene's germline CDR1 is MGHRA and CDR2 YSYEKL. V was shortened by 1 base and J by 0 bases, with 9 bases between the two germline ends. This CDR3 is CASSQGLPMNTEAFF. CDR3 DNA sequence: TGCGCCAGCAGCCAAGGTCTCCCTATGAACACTGAAGCTTTCTTT.